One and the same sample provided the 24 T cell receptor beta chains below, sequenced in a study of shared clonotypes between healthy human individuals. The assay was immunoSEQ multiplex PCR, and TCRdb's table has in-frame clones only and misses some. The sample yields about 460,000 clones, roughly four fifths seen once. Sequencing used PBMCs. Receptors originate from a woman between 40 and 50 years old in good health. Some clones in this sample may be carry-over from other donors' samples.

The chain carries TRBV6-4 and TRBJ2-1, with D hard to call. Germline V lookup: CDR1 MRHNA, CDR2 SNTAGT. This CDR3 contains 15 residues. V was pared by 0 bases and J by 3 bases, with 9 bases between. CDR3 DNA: TGTGCCAGCAGTGACTCGGTTGGGGACTACAATGAGCAGTTCTTC. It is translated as CASSDSVGDYNEQFF.

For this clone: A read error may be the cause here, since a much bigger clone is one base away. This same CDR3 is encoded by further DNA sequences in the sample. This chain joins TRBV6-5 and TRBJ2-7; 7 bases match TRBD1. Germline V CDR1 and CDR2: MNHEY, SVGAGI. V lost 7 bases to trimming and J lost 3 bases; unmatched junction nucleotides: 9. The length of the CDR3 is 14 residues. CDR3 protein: CASMDRTRGYEQYF. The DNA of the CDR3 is TGTGCCAGCATGGACAGGACTCGGGGCTACGAGCAGTACTTC.

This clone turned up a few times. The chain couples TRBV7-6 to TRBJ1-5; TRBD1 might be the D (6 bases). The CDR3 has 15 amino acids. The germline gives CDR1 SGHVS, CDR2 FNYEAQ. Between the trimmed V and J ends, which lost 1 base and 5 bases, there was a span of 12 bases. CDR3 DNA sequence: TGTGCCAGCAGCTTAGAGGGGGGGTCAGATCAGCCCCAGCATTTT. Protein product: CASSLEGGSDQPQHF.

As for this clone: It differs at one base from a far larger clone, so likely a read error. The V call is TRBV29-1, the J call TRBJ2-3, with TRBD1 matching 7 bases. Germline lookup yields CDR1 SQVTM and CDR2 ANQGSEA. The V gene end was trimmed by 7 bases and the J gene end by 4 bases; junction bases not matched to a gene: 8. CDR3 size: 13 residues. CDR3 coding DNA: TGCAGCGAACGCCGGGACAGAGCAGATACGCAGTATTTT. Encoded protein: CSERRDRADTQYF.

For the CDR3, the DNA is TGTGCAAGTCGCTTAAGCAGTGGCTACACCTTC. This encodes CASRLSSGYTF. The chain joins TRBV12-2 to TRBJ1-2. TRBV12-2 corresponds to a pseudogene. The CDR3 has 11 residues.

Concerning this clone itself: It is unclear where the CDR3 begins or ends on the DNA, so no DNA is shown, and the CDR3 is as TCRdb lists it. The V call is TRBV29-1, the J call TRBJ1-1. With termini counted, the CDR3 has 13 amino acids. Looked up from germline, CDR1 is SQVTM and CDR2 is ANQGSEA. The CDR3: CSVEVGFGTEAFF.

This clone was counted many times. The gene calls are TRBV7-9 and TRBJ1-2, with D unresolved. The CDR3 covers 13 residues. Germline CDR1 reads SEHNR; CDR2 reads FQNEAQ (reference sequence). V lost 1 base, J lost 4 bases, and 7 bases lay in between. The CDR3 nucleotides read TGTGCCAGCAGCTTAGGACGGACCTATGGCTACACCTTC. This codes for CASSLGRTYGYTF.

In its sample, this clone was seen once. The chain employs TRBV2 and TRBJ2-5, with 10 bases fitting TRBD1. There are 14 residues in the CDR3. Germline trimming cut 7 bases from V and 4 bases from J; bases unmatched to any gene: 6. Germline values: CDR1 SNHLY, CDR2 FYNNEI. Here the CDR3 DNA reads TGTGCCAGCACCCGGGACAGGGGAGGAGAGACCCAGTACTTC. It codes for CASTRDRGGETQYF.

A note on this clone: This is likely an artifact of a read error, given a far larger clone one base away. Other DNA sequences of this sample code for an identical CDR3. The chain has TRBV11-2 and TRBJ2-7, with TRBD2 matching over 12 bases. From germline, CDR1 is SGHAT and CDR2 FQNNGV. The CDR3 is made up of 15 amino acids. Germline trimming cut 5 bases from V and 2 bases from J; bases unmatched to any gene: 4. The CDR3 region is CASSPLAGGPYEQYF. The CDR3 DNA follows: TGTGCCAGCAGCCCACTAGCGGGGGGTCCCTACGAGCAGTACTTC.

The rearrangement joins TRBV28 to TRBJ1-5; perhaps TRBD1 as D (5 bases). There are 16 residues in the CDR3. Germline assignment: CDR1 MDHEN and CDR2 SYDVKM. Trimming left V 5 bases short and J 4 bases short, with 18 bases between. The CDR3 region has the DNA TGTGCCAGCAGTAGGCAAGGAGGGGTTCGAAATCAGCCCCAGCATTTT. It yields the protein CASSRQGGVRNQPQHF.

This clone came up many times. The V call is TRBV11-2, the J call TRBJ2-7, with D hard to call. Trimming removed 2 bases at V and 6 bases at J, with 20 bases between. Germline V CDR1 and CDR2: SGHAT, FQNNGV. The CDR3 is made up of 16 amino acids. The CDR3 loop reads CASSLRRQAPRPEQYF. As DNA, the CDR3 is TGTGCCAGCAGCTTAAGGCGTCAGGCGCCCCGGCCCGAGCAGTACTTC.

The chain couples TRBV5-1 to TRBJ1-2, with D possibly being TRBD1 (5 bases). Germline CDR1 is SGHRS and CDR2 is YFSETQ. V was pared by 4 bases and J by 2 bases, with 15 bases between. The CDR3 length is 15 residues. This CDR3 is CASSVGDRSNYGYTF. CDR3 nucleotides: TGCGCCAGCAGCGTCGGGGACCGAAGCAACTATGGCTACACCTTC. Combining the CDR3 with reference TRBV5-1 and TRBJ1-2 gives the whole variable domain KAGVTQTPRYLIKTRGQQVTLSCSPISGHRSVSWYQQTPGQGLQFLFEYFSETQRNKGNFPGRFSGRQFSNSRSEMNVSTLELGDSALYLCASSVGDRSNYGYTFGSGTRLTVV.

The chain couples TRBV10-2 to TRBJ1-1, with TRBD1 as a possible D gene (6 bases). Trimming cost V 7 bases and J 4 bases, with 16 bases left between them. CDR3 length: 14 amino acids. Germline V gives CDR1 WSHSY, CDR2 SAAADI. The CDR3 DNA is TGCGCCAGCACAGGGGTCGTTTTGGGCACTGAAGCTTTCTTT. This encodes CASTGVVLGTEAFF.

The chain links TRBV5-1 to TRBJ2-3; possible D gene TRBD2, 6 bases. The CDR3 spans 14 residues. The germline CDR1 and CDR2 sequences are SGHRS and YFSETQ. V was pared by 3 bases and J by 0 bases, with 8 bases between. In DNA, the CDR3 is TGCGCCAGCAGCTGGAGGGCGAGCACAGATACGCAGTATTTT. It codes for CASSWRASTDTQYF.

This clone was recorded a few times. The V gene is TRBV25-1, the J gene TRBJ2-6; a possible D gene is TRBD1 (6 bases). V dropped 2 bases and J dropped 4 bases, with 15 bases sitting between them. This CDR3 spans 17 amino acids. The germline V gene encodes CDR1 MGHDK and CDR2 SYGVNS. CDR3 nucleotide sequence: TGTGCCAGCAGTGAAGTCGGTACAGGGACCGGGGCCAACGTCCTGACTTTC. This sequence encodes CASSEVGTGTGANVLTF.

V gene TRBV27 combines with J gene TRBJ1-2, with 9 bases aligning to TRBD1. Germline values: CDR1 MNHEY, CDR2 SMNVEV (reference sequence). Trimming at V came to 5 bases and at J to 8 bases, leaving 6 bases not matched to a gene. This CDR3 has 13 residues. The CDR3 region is CASSPTGGLGYTF. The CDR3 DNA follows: TGTGCCAGCAGTCCCACAGGGGGCTTGGGCTACACCTTC.

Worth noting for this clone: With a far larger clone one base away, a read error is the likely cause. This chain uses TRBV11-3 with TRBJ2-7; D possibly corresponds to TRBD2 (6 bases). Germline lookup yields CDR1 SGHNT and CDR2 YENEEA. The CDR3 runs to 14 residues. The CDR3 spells CASSSGTLVGEQCF. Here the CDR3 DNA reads TGTGCCAGCAGTTCCGGGACTCTCGTCGGCGAGCAGTGCTTC.

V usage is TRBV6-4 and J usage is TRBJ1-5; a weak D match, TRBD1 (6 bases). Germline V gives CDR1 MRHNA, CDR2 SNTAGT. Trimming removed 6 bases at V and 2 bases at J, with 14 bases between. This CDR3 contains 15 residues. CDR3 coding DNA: TGTGCCAGCAGCGAACAGGGCCTTGGCAATCAGCCCCAGCATTTT. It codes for CASSEQGLGNQPQHF.

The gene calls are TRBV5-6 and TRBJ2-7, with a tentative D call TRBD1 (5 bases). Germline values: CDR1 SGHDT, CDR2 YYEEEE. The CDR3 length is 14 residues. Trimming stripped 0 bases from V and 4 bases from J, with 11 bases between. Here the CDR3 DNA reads TGTGCCAGCAGCTTGGTTACAGGATTATACGAGCAGTACTTC. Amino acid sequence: CASSLVTGLYEQYF.

The CDR3 sequence is CASRTNHLDWSMLGEQYF. As DNA, the CDR3 is TGTGCCAGCAGGACAAACCACCTGGACTGGAGCATGCTGGGCGAGCAGTACTTC. The rearrangement uses TRBV16 and TRBJ2-7; perhaps TRBD2 as D (5 bases). The CDR3 contains 18 residues. With 6 bases removed from V and 6 bases from J, the gap between germline ends came to 30 bases. Germline V lookup: CDR1 KGHSY, CDR2 FQNENV.

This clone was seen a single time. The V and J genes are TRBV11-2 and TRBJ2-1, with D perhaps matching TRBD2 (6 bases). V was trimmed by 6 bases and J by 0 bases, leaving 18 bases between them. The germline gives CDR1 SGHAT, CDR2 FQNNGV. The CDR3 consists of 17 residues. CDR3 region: CASRQRDSPASYNEQFF. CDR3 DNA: TGTGCCAGCAGACAAAGGGACTCCCCCGCCTCCTACAATGAGCAGTTCTTC.

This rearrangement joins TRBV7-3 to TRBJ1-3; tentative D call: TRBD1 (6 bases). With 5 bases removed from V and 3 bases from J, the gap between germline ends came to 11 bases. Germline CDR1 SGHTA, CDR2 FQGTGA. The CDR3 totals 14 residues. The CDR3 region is CASSPGHLGNTIYF. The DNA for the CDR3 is TGTGCCAGCAGCCCGGGACACCTTGGAAACACCATATATTTT.

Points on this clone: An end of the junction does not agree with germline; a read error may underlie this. This CDR3 reads CASSPGPDNNEQFF. The CDR3 nucleotides read TGTGCTAGCAGCCCGGGACCAGACAACAATGAGCAGTTCTTC. The chain links TRBV7-7 to TRBJ2-1; the D call may be TRBD1 or TRBD2 (5 bases each). The CDR3 has 14 amino acids. Per germline, CDR1 SSHAT and CDR2 FNYEAQ (reference sequence).

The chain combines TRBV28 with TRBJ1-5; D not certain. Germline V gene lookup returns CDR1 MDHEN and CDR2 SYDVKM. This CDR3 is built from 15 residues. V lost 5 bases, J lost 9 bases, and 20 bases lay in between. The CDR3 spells CASSEADARISPQHF. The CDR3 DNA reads TGTGCCAGCAGTGAAGCCGACGCCCGTATCTCGCCCCAGCATTTT. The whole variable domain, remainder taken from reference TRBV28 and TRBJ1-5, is DVKVTQSSRYLVKRTGEKVFLECVQDMDHENMFWYRQDPGLGLRLIYFSYDVKMKEKGDIPEGYSVSREKKERFSLILESASTNQTSMYLCASSEADARISPQHFGDGTRLSIL.